What follows is one T cell receptor (beta chain) and its context. What it binds is not known. With 60 Vbeta and 13 Jbeta primers, the PCR was carried out. The method was immunoSEQ multiplex PCR; TCRdb's version includes in-frame clones alone and lacks a portion of them. The table includes about 160,000 clones, about 80% detected once. These data are taken from a study of cytomegalovirus exposure and HLA in healthy donors. At the time of sampling, donors were nominally healthy, though unrecorded immune exposures were likely. The germline V and J ends were trimmed by 6 bases and 2 bases, with 6 bases remaining between them. Germline CDR1 reads MNHNS; CDR2 reads SASEGT. The CDR3 runs to 12 residues. Whole-study findings and limits: Several top significant clusters appeared, in a later analysis, to be linked to common viral pathogens. The study assumed roughly uniform donor sequencing depth for presence/absence analyses. Because they were indistinguishable, some V segments, including TRBV6-2 and TRBV6-3, were excluded.

This chain uses TRBV6-1 with TRBJ2-3; TRBD2 is a possible D gene (6 bases). This TCR was sampled from a middle-aged man in good health and CMV-seronegative. Input material: PBMCs. This CDR3 reads CASRGLTDTQYF. CDR3 in DNA: TGTGCCAGCAGGGGACTCACAGATACGCAGTATTTT.